The 16 T cell receptor beta chains given below trace back to one sample, sequenced in a study of post-analysis software for immune sequencing data. These receptors' antigens are unknown. Points from the study as a whole: Patients used about 5 TRBV segments, including TRBV5-6, TRBV5-1 and TRBV20-1, more often than controls.

Unique molecular identifiers had been added to the TCR beta cDNA libraries. One entry per CDR3 protein, called by TCRdb with MiXCR from the PCR reads. The sample gives approximately 770,000 distinct CDR3 sequences, about 45% of which show up once; 4.9% is in the top ten. Sequenced input: blood. All receptors derive from a girl aged 5 to 17 with multiple sclerosis.

The V gene is TRBV12-3 or TRBV12-4, the J gene TRBJ2-7, with 12 bases aligning to TRBD2. V lost 5 bases and J lost 2; bases outside the gene matches: 7. The length of the CDR3 is 16 residues. In DNA, the CDR3 is TGTGCCAGCAGTCCCCTTTGGACTAGCGGGGCCTACGAGCAGTACTTC. Protein: CASSPLWTSGAYEQYF.

This clonotype was seen a few times. V usage is TRBV6-2 or TRBV6-3 and J usage is TRBJ2-5, with D possibly matching TRBD1 (6 bases). The CDR3 sequence is 16 residues long. Trimming stripped 5 bases from V and 0 bases from J, with 16 bases between. The germline CDR1 and CDR2 sequences are MNHEY and SVGEGT. CDR3 amino acids: CASSPRQVGDQETQYF. CDR3 sequence (DNA): TGTGCCAGCAGTCCCCGACAGGTAGGGGACCAAGAGACCCAGTACTTC.

This clonotype has only a few counts. This chain connects TRBV25-1 to TRBJ2-7; D is unresolved. The length of the CDR3 is 14 residues. From germline, CDR1 is MGHDK and CDR2 SYGVNS. The V and J ends lost 5 bases and 0 bases respectively, with 11 bases between them. CDR3 sequence reads: CASSNPVRSYEQYF. CDR3 DNA sequence: TGTGCCAGCAGTAACCCGGTTCGCTCCTACGAGCAGTACTTC.

This sequence joins TRBV12-3 or TRBV12-4 and TRBJ2-7; 11 positions agree with TRBD2. Unmatched junction bases numbered 10, after V lost 3 bases and J lost 6 bases. The CDR3 is 16 residues long. The CDR3 nucleotides read TGTGCCAGCAGTTTGGCACTAGCGGGAGAGTTTCTCGAGCAGTACTTC. Its protein product is CASSLALAGEFLEQYF.

This clonotype was recorded a few times. The chain joins TRBV6-6 to TRBJ1-1, with 7 bases lining up with TRBD1. J lost 4 bases, V lost 5 bases, and 4 bases had no gene match. The length of the CDR3 is 13 residues. Germline-derived CDR1 and CDR2 are MNHNY and SVGAGI (reference sequence). In DNA, the CDR3 is TGTGCCAGCAGTCTCGGGACAGCCACTGAAGCTTTCTTT. It specifies CASSLGTATEAFF.

The chain joins TRBV20-1 to TRBJ1-1; 7 nucleotides align to TRBD1. Germline CDR1 reads DFQATT; CDR2 reads SNEGSKA (reference sequence). J gave up 7 bases and V 5 bases, and 4 bases lay outside the gene matches. The CDR3 contains 11 residues. DNA of the CDR3: TGCAGTGCTTCGGGACAGTTTGAAGCTTTCTTT. Translation: CSASGQFEAFF.

V is TRBV7-9 and J is TRBJ1-2; D is undetermined. Germline CDR1 reads SEHNR; CDR2 reads FQNEAQ (reference sequence). V was trimmed by 1 base and J by 2 bases, leaving 11 bases between them. This CDR3 comprises 15 residues. CDR3 loop: CASSLVKPLNYGYTF. CDR3 coding DNA: TGTGCCAGCAGCTTAGTAAAGCCATTAAACTATGGCTACACCTTC. Complete variable domain (other parts from reference TRBV7-9 and TRBJ1-2): DTGVSQNPRHKITKRGQNVTFRCDPISEHNRLYWYRQTLGQGPEFLTYFQNEAQLEKSRLLSDRFSAERPKGSFSTLEIQRTEQGDSAMYLCASSLVKPLNYGYTFGSGTRLTVV.

V and J are TRBV20-1 and TRBJ2-1; TRBD2 is a possible D gene (5 bases). Germline values: CDR1 DFQATT, CDR2 SNEGSKA (reference sequence). This CDR3 region has 15 residues. Trimming left V 6 bases short and J 7 bases short, with 22 bases between. The CDR3 spells CSALPGPERLNEQFF. CDR3 bases: TGCAGTGCCCTACCAGGCCCTGAGCGGCTGAATGAGCAGTTCTTC.

This chain uses TRBV7-6 with TRBJ1-2; D is undetermined. Germline V gives CDR1 SGHVS, CDR2 FNYEAQ. Deletions cut 0 bases from V and 1 base from J, with 21 bases between. The CDR3 totals 19 residues. The CDR3 DNA reads as TGTGCCAGCAGCTTAGCGTTCGGGCGTCCCGGAGGACTTAACTATGGCTACACCTTC. This gives the protein CASSLAFGRPGGLNYGYTF.

The rearrangement uses TRBV5-1 and TRBJ2-1; TRBD2 matches 8 bases. This CDR3 region has 16 residues. Germline V gene lookup returns CDR1 SGHRS and CDR2 YFSETQ. The junction had 9 bases not matched to a gene; V was cut back by 0 bases and J by 7 bases. The CDR3 sequence is CASSLDGRASRNEQFF. CDR3 bases: TGCGCCAGCAGCTTGGACGGGAGGGCTAGTCGGAATGAGCAGTTCTTC.

This chain links TRBV3-1 with TRBJ2-7; maybe TRBD1 (6 bases). V gave up 4 bases and J gave up 7 bases, with 11 bases separating them. Germline assignment: CDR1 LGHDT and CDR2 YNNKEL (reference sequence). This CDR3 has 12 residues. CDR3 sequence (DNA): TGTGCCAGCAGCCGTCGACAGGCGGAGCAGTACTTC. Protein product: CASSRRQAEQYF.

The chain employs TRBV7-9 and TRBJ1-1, with D possibly TRBD1 on 5 matching bases. The V and J ends lost 0 bases and 1 base respectively, with 21 bases between them. This CDR3 comprises 19 residues. Germline V gene data show CDR1 as SEHNR and CDR2 as FQNEAQ (reference sequence). CDR3 nucleotide sequence: TGTGCCAGCAGCTTAGCGCGAATATTACGGGACGGCGAGAACACTGAAGCTTTCTTT. It translates to CASSLARILRDGENTEAFF.

This clonotype was counted between two and nine times. J is TRBJ1-2 and V is TRBV9; TRBD1 is a possible D gene (6 bases). Germline V gene data show CDR1 as SGDLS and CDR2 as YYNGEE. With 0 bases removed from V and 8 bases from J, the gap between germline ends came to 17 bases. The CDR3 runs 15 residues. The CDR3 DNA reads as TGTGCCAGCAGCGTAGCCCCCCAACCAGGGGAAGGCTACACCTTC. Its protein product is CASSVAPQPGEGYTF. Variable domain in full (rest from reference TRBV9 and TRBJ1-2): DSGVTQTPKHLITATGQRVTLRCSPRSGDLSVYWYQQSLDQGLQFLIQYYNGEERAKGNILERFSAQQFPDLHSELNLSSLELGDSALYFCASSVAPQPGEGYTFGSGTRLTVV.

The J gene is TRBJ2-7, the V gene TRBV6-6, with 7 bases fitting TRBD1. This CDR3 has 16 amino acids. Looked up from germline, CDR1 is MNHNY and CDR2 is SVGAGI (reference sequence). V was pared by 2 bases and J by 0 bases, with 7 bases of the junction left unmatched. The CDR3 region is CASSYGSGQFSYEQYF. The CDR3 DNA is TGTGCCAGCAGTTACGGGTCGGGACAGTTCTCCTACGAGCAGTACTTC.

This clonotype was detected a few times. This chain uses TRBV6-5 with TRBJ2-7, with TRBD2 as a possible D gene (5 bases). The germline gives CDR1 MNHEY, CDR2 SVGAGI. Trimming left V 2 bases short and J 0 bases short, with 20 bases between. There are 18 residues in the CDR3. CDR3 DNA sequence: TGTGCCAGCAGTTACAGTCTAGCCGTACCACCCATCTCCTACGAGCAGTACTTC. This gives the protein CASSYSLAVPPISYEQYF.

This clonotype was detected a few times. This sequence joins TRBV12-3 or TRBV12-4 and TRBJ2-4; possibly TRBD1 or TRBD2 for D (5 bases each). Trimming removed 6 bases from V and 0 bases from J, with 18 bases in between. There are 17 residues in the CDR3. The CDR3 nucleotides are TGTGCCAGCAGCCGCCAGGGACGAGGACTAGCCAAAAACATTCAGTACTTC. Amino acids: CASSRQGRGLAKNIQYF.